This TCR beta chain was obtained from a study of T cells in Graves' hyperthyroidism and ophthalmopathy. Broader study findings: Before onset, by a median of about six months, the model predicted ophthalmopathy.

On this clonotype: The antigen remains unidentified.

V was clipped by 6 bases and J by 0 bases, with 9 bases between them. This CDR3 is built from 14 residues. Germline loops: CDR1 SNHLY, CDR2 FYNNEI. Exclusion followed for patients with uncontrolled infection, other autoimmune disease, pregnancy or lactation. Diagnosing involved the use of clinical symptoms, serum thyroxine and TRAb, thyroid ultrasound and orbital computed tomography. Regions amplified from RNA transcripts were the TCR beta CDR3 regions. The HTBI set primed first-round TCR CDR3 RT-PCR. TCRdb redid the calling of the multiplex PCR reads with MiXCR, one entry per CDR3 protein. The sample contains fewer than 250,000 distinct CDR3 sequences, approximately 17% of which appear only once.

This receptor was obtained from a man between 50 and 59 years old with Graves' hyperthyroidism. The rearrangement uses TRBV2 and TRBJ1-5; D not resolved. Material: blood. CDR3 sequence reads: CASRGSYSNQPQHF. The DNA of the CDR3 is TGTGCCAGCAGGGGGAGCTATAGCAATCAGCCCCAGCATTTT.